This is a list of T cell receptor beta chains from one sample in a study of early T cells in non-severe SARS-CoV-2 infection. MiXCR, run by TCRdb on the 5' RACE reads, gives a single entry per CDR3 protein. This table holds 30,000 to 40,000 distinct CDR3 sequences, about 7% found once. Sequenced here: whole blood, sampled at baseline. The source of these receptors is an adult who was a healthcare worker with PCR-confirmed SARS-CoV-2 infection or an uninfected control (not recorded which). Each CDR3 is given with its conserved first and last residue. D genes are given only for firm matches. Size is stated for part of the rows, as once, few or many counts, or as a class when the clone is expanded.

V gene: TRBV4-3
D gene: .
clone size: .
J gene: TRBJ2-7
CDR3 length: 13
CDR3 DNA: TGCGCCAGCAGCCAAGACAGGGCGTACGAGCAGTACTTC
CDR3 protein: CASSQDRAYEQYF

V gene: TRBV6-1
D gene: .
clone size: many
J gene: TRBJ1-3
CDR3 length: 19
CDR3 DNA: TGTGCCAGCAGTGAAAGGCGTGGGCCGGGAGTCAGCTCTGGAAACACCATATATTTT
CDR3 protein: CASSERRGPGVSSGNTIYF

V gene: TRBV28
D gene: TRBD1
clone size: many
J gene: TRBJ2-5
CDR3 length: 16
CDR3 DNA: TGTGCCAGCAGTTTCCCCGGGACAGGATTAACGGAGACCCAGTACTTC
CDR3 protein: CASSFPGTGLTETQYF

V gene: TRBV6-5
D gene: TRBD1
clone size: many
J gene: TRBJ2-1
CDR3 length: 15
CDR3 DNA: TGTGCCAGCAGGACGGGACAGGGGGCGTTCAATGAGCAGTTCTTC
CDR3 protein: CASRTGQGAFNEQFF

V gene: TRBV19
D gene: .
clone size: few
J gene: TRBJ1-4
CDR3 length: 12
CDR3 DNA: TGTGCCAGTAGTTTTTTGACTGAAAAACTGTTTTTT
CDR3 protein: CASSFLTEKLFF

V gene: TRBV7-3
D gene: .
clone size: .
J gene: TRBJ2-2
CDR3 length: 14
CDR3 DNA: TGTGCCAGCAGCTTACAGGCGAACACCGGGGAGCTGTTTTTT
CDR3 protein: CASSLQANTGELFF

V gene: TRBV10-2
D gene: .
clone size: many
J gene: TRBJ2-3
CDR3 length: 14
CDR3 DNA: TGCGCCAGCAGTGAAAATGGATCTGGCGGTACGCAGTATTTT
CDR3 protein: CASSENGSGGTQYF

V gene: TRBV4-1
D gene: .
clone size: many
J gene: TRBJ2-1
CDR3 length: 17
CDR3 DNA: TGCGCCAGCAGCCAAGATCACGGGTTGGGCATCTACAATGAGCAGTTCTTC
CDR3 protein: CASSQDHGLGIYNEQFF

V gene: TRBV27
D gene: TRBD2
clone size: few
J gene: TRBJ2-1
CDR3 length: 17
CDR3 DNA: TGTGCCAGCAGACCGAACCAACCTAGCGGGAGCTTCGATGAGCAGTTCTTC
CDR3 protein: CASRPNQPSGSFDEQFF

V gene: TRBV27
D gene: TRBD1
clone size: .
J gene: TRBJ2-1
CDR3 length: 15
CDR3 DNA: TGTGCCAGCAGTTTAGAAGAGACAGGGTCGGTTGAGCAGTTCTTC
CDR3 protein: CASSLEETGSVEQFF

V gene: TRBV5-1
D gene: .
clone size: many
J gene: TRBJ2-3
CDR3 length: 16
CDR3 DNA: TGCGCCAGCAGCAGTACGCTTGCCCCTAGCACAGATACGCAGTATTTT
CDR3 protein: CASSSTLAPSTDTQYF

V gene: TRBV11-3
D gene: TRBD1
clone size: many
J gene: TRBJ1-1
CDR3 length: 15
CDR3 DNA: TGTGCCAGCAGGGCCGGGGACAGCTTGAACACTGAAGCTTTCTTT
CDR3 protein: CASRAGDSLNTEAFF

V gene: TRBV7-9
D gene: .
clone size: many
J gene: TRBJ1-1
CDR3 length: 15
CDR3 DNA: TGTGCCAGCAGCCCAGGAGGGGCGGGGAACACTGAAGCTTTCTTT
CDR3 protein: CASSPGGAGNTEAFF

V gene: TRBV5-3
D gene: .
clone size: many
J gene: TRBJ2-3
CDR3 length: 16
CDR3 DNA: TGTGCCAGAAGCCATAAACAGGGACGGGGCACAGATACGCAGTATTTT
CDR3 protein: CARSHKQGRGTDTQYF

V gene: TRBV29-1
D gene: .
clone size: many
J gene: TRBJ1-2
CDR3 length: 13
CDR3 DNA: TGCAGCGTTGAAGACAGGGGATTCTATGGCTACACCTTC
CDR3 protein: CSVEDRGFYGYTF

V gene: TRBV18
D gene: TRBD1
clone size: .
J gene: TRBJ1-1
CDR3 length: 16
CDR3 DNA: TGTGCCAGCTCAGGGCTCCCGGGACAGGGGGCGGCTGAAGCTTTCTTT
CDR3 protein: CASSGLPGQGAAEAFF

V gene: TRBV25-1
D gene: TRBD2
clone size: many
J gene: TRBJ2-1
CDR3 length: 15
CDR3 DNA: TGTGCCAGCAATATCGGGACTAGCGAATACAATGAGCAGTTCTTC
CDR3 protein: CASNIGTSEYNEQFF

V gene: TRBV30
D gene: .
clone size: many
J gene: TRBJ1-4
CDR3 length: 13
CDR3 DNA: TGTGCCTGCGGCCGGGACATGAATGAAAAACTGTTTTTT
CDR3 protein: CACGRDMNEKLFF

V gene: TRBV24-1
D gene: .
clone size: .
J gene: TRBJ2-2
CDR3 length: 16
CDR3 DNA: TGTGCCACCAGTAACCGGGACTGGGGTAACACCGGGGAGCTGTTTTTT
CDR3 protein: CATSNRDWGNTGELFF

V gene: TRBV5-1
D gene: TRBD1
clone size: few
J gene: TRBJ2-2
CDR3 length: 16
CDR3 DNA: TGCGCCAGCAGCTTAAAGGGACAGACGAACACCGGGGAGCTGTTTTTT
CDR3 protein: CASSLKGQTNTGELFF

V gene: TRBV2
D gene: .
clone size: .
J gene: TRBJ2-1
CDR3 length: 15
CDR3 DNA: TGTGCCAGCAGTGAAATAGGACGGAATGACAATGAGCAGTTCTTC
CDR3 protein: CASSEIGRNDNEQFF

V gene: TRBV6-5
D gene: TRBD1
clone size: many
J gene: TRBJ1-5
CDR3 length: 13
CDR3 DNA: TGTGCCAGCAGTTACGGACAGGGAGGATCCCAGCATTTT
CDR3 protein: CASSYGQGGSQHF

V gene: TRBV6-5
D gene: .
clone size: .
J gene: TRBJ2-5
CDR3 length: 15
CDR3 DNA: TGTGCCAGCAGTTACTCGTATGGTAGCTTGGAGACCCAGTACTTC
CDR3 protein: CASSYSYGSLETQYF

V gene: TRBV3-1
D gene: .
clone size: many
J gene: TRBJ2-7
CDR3 length: 13
CDR3 DNA: TGTGCCAGCAGCCAAAGACAGAGCCTCGAGCAGTACTTC
CDR3 protein: CASSQRQSLEQYF

V gene: TRBV7-2
D gene: .
clone size: few
J gene: TRBJ2-3
CDR3 length: 14
CDR3 DNA: TGTGCCAGCAAAAAGGGATTCGCCACAGATACGCAGTATTTT
CDR3 protein: CASKKGFATDTQYF

V gene: TRBV7-2
D gene: .
clone size: .
J gene: TRBJ1-1
CDR3 length: 14
CDR3 DNA: TGTGCCAGCAGCTTACTCAGGGTTGGCGCTGAAGCTTTCTTT
CDR3 protein: CASSLLRVGAEAFF

V gene: TRBV5-5
D gene: .
clone size: few
J gene: TRBJ2-2
CDR3 length: 14
CDR3 DNA: TGTGCCAGCCTCTGGGGGGTGAACACCGGGGAGCTGTTTTTT
CDR3 protein: CASLWGVNTGELFF

V gene: TRBV29-1
D gene: .
clone size: many
J gene: TRBJ2-1
CDR3 length: 14
CDR3 DNA: TGCAGCGTTGGGACAGTGGCTGGTTTCAATGAGCAGTTCTTC
CDR3 protein: CSVGTVAGFNEQFF

V gene: TRBV6-1
D gene: TRBD1
clone size: .
J gene: TRBJ2-7
CDR3 length: 12
CDR3 DNA: TGTGCCAGCAGTCTGGACAGGGGCGAGCAGTACTTC
CDR3 protein: CASSLDRGEQYF

V gene: TRBV29-1
D gene: TRBD1
clone size: few
J gene: TRBJ1-3
CDR3 length: 13
CDR3 DNA: TGCAGCGTTTCAGCAGGGGGCGAAAACACCATATATTTT
CDR3 protein: CSVSAGGENTIYF

V gene: TRBV3-1
D gene: .
clone size: .
J gene: TRBJ2-2
CDR3 length: 12
CDR3 DNA: TGTGCCAGCAGCCCAATCGCCGGGGAGCTGTTTTTT
CDR3 protein: CASSPIAGELFF

V gene: TRBV6-4
D gene: .
clone size: many
J gene: TRBJ2-2
CDR3 length: 15
CDR3 DNA: TGTGCCAGCAGTGACTCTTCTGGGAACACCGGGGAGCTGTTTTTT
CDR3 protein: CASSDSSGNTGELFF

V gene: TRBV20-1
D gene: TRBD2
clone size: .
J gene: TRBJ2-5
CDR3 length: 15
CDR3 DNA: TGCAGTGCTAGAAAATCTAGCGGTAGACAAGAGACCCAGTACTTC
CDR3 protein: CSARKSSGRQETQYF

V gene: TRBV6-5
D gene: .
clone size: many
J gene: TRBJ1-1
CDR3 length: 13
CDR3 DNA: TGTGCCAGCAGTTCCGGGTGGAGCACTGAAGCTTTCTTT
CDR3 protein: CASSSGWSTEAFF

V gene: TRBV7-7
D gene: TRBD1
clone size: few
J gene: TRBJ2-5
CDR3 length: 16
CDR3 DNA: TGTGCTAGCAGCTTATCGCCGGGACAGGGAGAGGAGACCCAGTACTTC
CDR3 protein: CASSLSPGQGEETQYF

V gene: TRBV11-2
D gene: TRBD1
clone size: medium-sized
J gene: TRBJ1-3
CDR3 length: 17
CDR3 DNA: TGTGCCAGCAGCCCGATGGACAGGTCATTCTCTGGAAACACCATATATTTT
CDR3 protein: CASSPMDRSFSGNTIYF

V gene: TRBV12-3/TRBV12-4
D gene: TRBD2
clone size: .
J gene: TRBJ2-1
CDR3 length: 16
CDR3 DNA: TGTGCCAGCAGCCCGGGACTAGCGGGAGTTCCCAATGAGCAGTTCTTC
CDR3 protein: CASSPGLAGVPNEQFF

V gene: TRBV20-1
D gene: .
clone size: many
J gene: TRBJ1-3
CDR3 length: 14
CDR3 DNA: TGCAGTGCGCTACAGGGAAACCTGGGAGACACCATATATTTT
CDR3 protein: CSALQGNLGDTIYF

V gene: TRBV18
D gene: .
clone size: .
J gene: TRBJ2-1
CDR3 length: 15
CDR3 DNA: TGTGCCAGCTCACCGCCGGCTAAAGGGGACAATGAGCAGTTCTTC
CDR3 protein: CASSPPAKGDNEQFF

V gene: TRBV25-1
D gene: .
clone size: many
J gene: TRBJ2-1
CDR3 length: 14
CDR3 DNA: TGTGCCAGCAGGCCCTTAACTGGCAGCAATGAGCAGTTCTTC
CDR3 protein: CASRPLTGSNEQFF

V gene: TRBV7-2
D gene: TRBD1
clone size: few
J gene: TRBJ1-2
CDR3 length: 17
CDR3 DNA: TGTGCCAGCAGCTTAGCGCTAGAGACAGGGGAGAACTATGGCTACACCTTC
CDR3 protein: CASSLALETGENYGYTF

V gene: TRBV27
D gene: TRBD1
clone size: many
J gene: TRBJ2-1
CDR3 length: 15
CDR3 DNA: TGTGCCAGCAGTTTACCAGGGGGACCCCGCAATGAGCAGTTCTTC
CDR3 protein: CASSLPGGPRNEQFF

V gene: TRBV10-3
D gene: TRBD1
clone size: many
J gene: TRBJ1-5
CDR3 length: 15
CDR3 DNA: TGTGCCATCAGTTCCGGACAGGATAGCAATCAGCCCCAGCATTTT
CDR3 protein: CAISSGQDSNQPQHF

V gene: TRBV7-2
D gene: .
clone size: few
J gene: TRBJ1-5
CDR3 length: 15
CDR3 DNA: TGTGCCAGCAGCTCTGGGTACACCTTCAATCAGCCCCAGCATTTT
CDR3 protein: CASSSGYTFNQPQHF

V gene: TRBV29-1
D gene: .
clone size: .
J gene: TRBJ1-1
CDR3 length: 13
CDR3 DNA: TGCAGCGTTGTAGTGCAGGGAAGGACTGAAGCTTTCTTT
CDR3 protein: CSVVVQGRTEAFF

V gene: TRBV3-1
D gene: TRBD2
clone size: few
J gene: TRBJ2-1
CDR3 length: 14
CDR3 DNA: TGTGCCAGCAGCCAAGGGACTAGCGTCGATGAGCAGTTCTTC
CDR3 protein: CASSQGTSVDEQFF

V gene: TRBV29-1
D gene: TRBD2
clone size: many
J gene: TRBJ2-3
CDR3 length: 15
CDR3 DNA: TGCAGCGTCCCTAGACTAGCGGTTATCACAGATACGCAGTATTTT
CDR3 protein: CSVPRLAVITDTQYF

V gene: TRBV11-3
D gene: TRBD2
clone size: few
J gene: TRBJ2-3
CDR3 length: 17
CDR3 DNA: TGTGCCAGCAGCTTAGGGACTAGCGGGGTGGGGCCGGATACGCAGTATTTT
CDR3 protein: CASSLGTSGVGPDTQYF

V gene: TRBV28
D gene: .
clone size: many
J gene: TRBJ1-5
CDR3 length: 12
CDR3 DNA: TGTGCCAGCAGTATAGGGTCCCTACCCCAGCATTTT
CDR3 protein: CASSIGSLPQHF

V gene: TRBV12-5
D gene: TRBD1
clone size: .
J gene: TRBJ2-5
CDR3 length: 14
CDR3 DNA: TGTGCTAGTGGCAAGGACAGGGCCCAAGAGACCCAGTACTTC
CDR3 protein: CASGKDRAQETQYF

V gene: TRBV11-2
D gene: TRBD2
clone size: many
J gene: TRBJ2-4
CDR3 length: 13
CDR3 DNA: TGTGCCAGCTTAGCGGGGGAAGAAAACATTCAGTACTTC
CDR3 protein: CASLAGEENIQYF

V gene: TRBV29-1
D gene: .
clone size: few
J gene: TRBJ2-1
CDR3 length: 14
CDR3 DNA: TGCAGCGTTGCCAAGGGACTCGACGGGAATGAGCAGTTCTTC
CDR3 protein: CSVAKGLDGNEQFF

V gene: TRBV12-3/TRBV12-4
D gene: .
clone size: many
J gene: TRBJ1-5
CDR3 length: 12
CDR3 DNA: TGTGCCAGCAGTTCGGGGGAGCGGCCCCAGCATTTT
CDR3 protein: CASSSGERPQHF

V gene: TRBV7-9
D gene: .
clone size: .
J gene: TRBJ2-7
CDR3 length: 16
CDR3 DNA: TGTGCCAGCAGCTTGGACTACTCCAGGGGACGGTACGAGCAGTACTTC
CDR3 protein: CASSLDYSRGRYEQYF

V gene: TRBV20-1
D gene: .
clone size: .
J gene: TRBJ2-5
CDR3 length: 17
CDR3 DNA: TGCAGTGCAGGTTATCCGGGATCAGGCGGCCTTCAAGAGACCCAGTACTTC
CDR3 protein: CSAGYPGSGGLQETQYF

V gene: TRBV28
D gene: .
clone size: many
J gene: TRBJ1-5
CDR3 length: 14
CDR3 DNA: TGTGCCAGCAGTTTATACAGCTCCAATCAGCCCCAGCATTTT
CDR3 protein: CASSLYSSNQPQHF

V gene: TRBV7-6
D gene: TRBD2
clone size: .
J gene: TRBJ2-1
CDR3 length: 17
CDR3 DNA: TGTGCCAGCAGCCCCGAGACTAGCGGGAGTATGCACAATGAGCAGTTCTTC
CDR3 protein: CASSPETSGSMHNEQFF

V gene: TRBV19
D gene: .
clone size: .
J gene: TRBJ2-2
CDR3 length: 16
CDR3 DNA: TGTGCCAGTAGTATACGGCTCTTTGGGAACACCGGGGAGCTGTTTTTT
CDR3 protein: CASSIRLFGNTGELFF

V gene: TRBV7-2
D gene: TRBD1
clone size: once
J gene: TRBJ1-6
CDR3 length: 14
CDR3 DNA: TGTGCCAGCACCCAGACAGGGGGATCTTCACCCCTCCACTTT
CDR3 protein: CASTQTGGSSPLHF

V gene: TRBV7-2
D gene: .
clone size: .
J gene: TRBJ2-4
CDR3 length: 14
CDR3 DNA: TGTGCCAGCAGCTTAGTATTGACCAAAAACATTCAGTACTTC
CDR3 protein: CASSLVLTKNIQYF